This T cell receptor (beta chain) was obtained from a study of cytomegalovirus exposure and HLA in healthy donors. Comments on this clone: Antigen: not known. The germline gene is not matched at one end of the junction; a read error may be the cause.

This CDR3 is 15 amino acids long. Germline V gene lookup returns CDR1 SGHRS and CDR2 YFSETQ. PCR employed 60 Vbeta and 13 Jbeta primers. Produced via immunoSEQ multiplex PCR; TCRdb's table is partial and in-frame only. The table includes some 100,000 clones, just under 70% detected once. General study findings and limits: Later analysis associated a missense DCLRE1C variant with TCR beta V- and J-gene trimming. Being productive about 87% or about 30% of the time was typical of most TCR beta V segments in an earlier analysis.

The chain recombines TRBV5-1 with TRBJ1-2; 7 bases line up with TRBD1. Sequencing was done on a sample of PBMCs. This clonotype was obtained from a woman aged 65 to 85 in good health and CMV-seropositive. The DNA of the CDR3 is TGCGCCATCAGCTTGGAAGACAGGGCTTCACTTGGCTACACCTTC. It codes for CAISLEDRASLGYTF.